A single TCR beta chain is shown here with its context. Its antigen remains unknown. This sample is part of a study of shared clonotypes between healthy human individuals. The genomic DNA of each subset was split evenly across several immunoSEQ plates. Clones were sequenced by immunoSEQ multiplex PCR, and TCRdb holds only the in-frame ones, with some missing. The sample carries roughly 170,000 clones, 65% to 80% recorded once. The CDR3 contains 14 residues. V gave up 5 bases and J gave up 1 base; unmatched junction bases: 5. Per germline, CDR1 SGHKS and CDR2 YYEKEE (reference sequence). The study, taken as a whole, reports: As a rule, naive subsets had a larger estimated richness than memory subsets. The represented genetic and exposure-history diversity was limited by the small number of donors. A few donors had 4% to 5% of their naive CD4 clonotypes in common.

The receptor comes from a man aged 30 to 45 in good health. The chain is built from TRBV5-5 and TRBJ2-5; 7 bases line up with TRBD2. The source material was memory CD4+ T cells sorted from blood. Stated subset: CD45RA-negative fraction. CDR3 sequence: CASRKRLAQETQYF. The CDR3 region has the DNA TGTGCCAGCAGGAAAAGACTAGCCCAAGAGACCCAGTACTTC.